This T cell receptor beta chain was identified during a study of cytomegalovirus exposure and HLA in healthy donors listed by TCRdb under 2017. Study-wide context: An earlier analysis of 587 of the donors reported about 280 Gb of sequence data and around 120 million unique TCR beta sequences obtained from roughly 180 million T cells. About 310 gigabases of sequencing data and approximately 84 million unique TCR sequences were included in an early release covering several hundred HLA-typed donors. The genetic ancestry cluster associated with self-reported Caucasian donors included 65% to 90% of the 300 to 400 genotyped donors. The aim of the study was to test whether cataloging public T cell receptors could identify signatures of past pathogen exposure. The study used immunosequencing to profile the T cell repertoires of under 700 subjects and linked those repertoires to cytomegalovirus serostatus. Besides the first cohort of around 670 subjects, a separate validation cohort made up of over a hundred different subjects was used. To predict cytomegalovirus infection status, the study brought together high-throughput TCR immunosequencing, statistical association of individual TCRs with disease status, and machine learning. In a later analysis, previously published TCR beta repertoires from 670 or so donors were re-analyzed and high-resolution HLA genotyping was added so that TCR occurrence patterns could be studied. Rather than drawing on any new phenotypic data, the later analysis identified candidate immune exposures from TCR beta sequences and the way those sequences occurred across donors. An earlier analysis of 587 of the donors applied high-throughput TCR beta sequencing to assess whether each TCR beta V gene segment acted as functional or pseudogenic. Alongside the repertoire data, information on donor age, sex, ethnicity and CMV serostatus was compiled. Genome-wide SNP genotypes for about 65% of the 666 donors were used in a later genetic analysis, which treated that subset as a discovery cohort. All discovery cohort repertoires had been generated on a single sequencing platform. Both class I and class II loci were covered by HLA typing, at four-digit resolution. The number of donors typed differed by locus, with roughly 629-640 for A, B, C, DRB1 and DQB1, around 520 for DQA1, 600 to 610 for DPA1, and around 460 for DPB1. Roughly 5 DR-DQ haplotypes were handled as single units for association and clustering because linkage in the cohort was strong. Among about 370 genotyped donors of the cohort, an average of around 220,000 unique TCR beta nucleotide sequences was sequenced per donor, of which 15% to 20% were non-productive.

In total, roughly 710 healthy bone marrow donors made up the cohort. At the time of sampling, every cohort member was nominally healthy, though immune exposures that went unrecorded were likely present. The donor was CMV seronegative and was included in the group of a few hundred seronegative cohort members. A peripheral blood sample was provided by each donor, and peripheral blood mononuclear cells were used for TCR beta sequencing. The Qiagen DNeasy Blood Extraction Kit was used to extract genomic DNA from the blood cell samples. Deletion took 5 bases off V and 7 bases off J, with a span of 13 bases between the germline ends. The CDR3, from cysteine to phenylalanine, totals 13 residues. The retained sequence is limited to the CDR3, 39 bases, with the frame set at the first base. Taken from the germline V gene, the CDR1 and CDR2 loops are SGHVS and FQNEAQ. Beyond this particular receptor, the publication reports: A later genetic analysis associated a missense DCLRE1C variant with V-gene and J-gene trimming of TCR beta chains, and an independent cohort replicated the association. Correlated functional status among segregating V segments might reflect linkage disequilibrium, but an unknown experimental factor could not be ruled out. A cluster of highly shared sequence variants was judged likely to be a technical artifact of the sequencing pipeline. In an earlier analysis of 587 of the donors, most TCR beta V segments appeared in productive rearrangements about 87% or about 30% of the time, broadly matching IMGT annotations. In a later analysis, HLA-associated TCR beta chains were found to be more clonally expanded and to have lower generation probabilities than equally common non-associated chains. HLA typing was unavailable for some donors at each locus, so association tests used only the typed subset. The authors suggested that the approach could potentially be extended to other disease states and immunological phenotypes. In this cohort, only TCR beta chains were sequenced, and detectable features were limited by the absence of alpha or paired-chain data. In a later analysis, several top co-occurrence clusters were reported to appear linked to parvovirus B19, influenza, CMV and Epstein-Barr virus. The presence/absence analyses assumed that sequencing depth was roughly uniform across donors, and that assumption may not be true. A later analysis found that TCR association rates varied across HLA loci, with DRB1 alleles showing the most associated TCRs and HLA-C alleles the fewest. A later analysis associated about 17,000 TCR beta sequences with specific HLA alleles at a false discovery rate of 0.05. Compared with the roughly 670-donor mean, donors in an Asian-associated ancestry cluster had fewer N-insertions in productive TCRs, according to a later genetic analysis. Because counts were too low, more than 15 rarely observed V segments, including chromosome 9 orphons, were excluded from the earlier analysis of 587 of the donors. While some public TCRs were present in many individuals, most TCR sequences turned up only very rarely across donors. Assigning TCR associations to individual alleles was difficult when HLA alleles, especially DR and DQ, strongly co-occurred. Three of the identified cytomegalovirus-associated TCR beta chains were confirmed in vitro to be specific for cytomegalovirus antigens. A further reported finding was that TCR beta sequences accurately predicted the HLA-A and HLA-B alleles for most subjects in the first cohort. Immune exposure information for the cohort was limited to CMV serostatus. Because the 87-base-pair reads could not distinguish some IMGT-functional V segments, including TRBV6-2 and TRBV6-3, those segments were excluded. In both the original and validation cohorts, the classifier was reported to diagnose cytomegalovirus status with high specificity and sensitivity. A later analysis found that most CMV-associated TCR beta chains appeared HLA-restricted, with HLA associations seemingly driven largely by CMV exposure. The study listed approximately 150 TCR beta chains as associated with cytomegalovirus.

Library preparation was by the immunoSEQ multiplex PCR assay. The multiplex PCR relied on a mix of 60 forward primers for TCR Vbeta segments and 13 reverse primers for TCR Jbeta segments. The CDR3 region of rearranged TCR beta genes was amplified from genomic DNA by a multiplex PCR assay. Amplified TCR beta libraries were sequenced as 87-base-pair reads on the Illumina HiSeq System. As for the authors' bioinformatics: Across the 500 to 750 repertoires, a later analysis counted 60 million to 90 million unique TCR beta chains, approximately 10 million of which were shared by at least two donors. Raw reads were error-corrected and collapsed into unique sequences by a nearest-neighbor algorithm in which closely related sequences were merged to remove PCR and sequencing errors. Alignment of CDR3 sequences to IMGT reference sequences was used to assign V, D and J gene segments. For a sequence to be retained, a match of at least six nucleotides was required to both a V gene segment and a J gene segment. A rearrangement was called productive if the CDR3 had no stop codons and remained in frame with V and J, and every other rearrangement was called non-productive. CDR3 was defined by IMGT convention, running from the second conserved V-encoded cysteine to the conserved J-encoded phenylalanine. The earlier analysis of some 550 of the donors excluded any sequence lacking an unambiguous match to a single V gene segment. An earlier analysis of around 600 of the donors classified V segments as functional when productive rearrangements were above 56.7% and as segregating when the standard deviation between donors was above 5%. To diagnose cytomegalovirus status from the catalog of TCR beta chain sequences, a statistical classification framework was built. V and J gene assignment, in a later analysis, came from comparing TCR nucleotide sequences with IMGT/GENE-DB human TR gene sequences. In a later analysis, CDR3 sequences and most-parsimonious VDJ recombination scenarios were assigned using the TCRdist pipeline. In a later analysis, each TCR beta chain was defined by its CDR3 amino acid sequence together with its V-gene family, and reads lacking a unique V-gene family were excluded. To address suspected cross-contamination and a sequencing artifact, a later analysis removed under 600 highly shared, low-generation-probability nucleotide sequences. For each public chain, a later analysis derived a clonal expansion index from normalized ranks of inferred template counts within each repertoire. Generation probabilities in a later analysis came from a VDJ recombination model fitted to out-of-frame rearrangements, and those results were checked against IGoR. In a later analysis, hypergeometric tests were used to score TCR-TCR, TCR-HLA and TCR-CMV co-occurrence, with a repertoire-size bias correction applied to TCR pairs. A later analysis estimated false discovery rates by permuting HLA or CMV assignments 20 times. In a later analysis, co-occurring TCRs were grouped using DBSCAN, and TCRdist sequence similarity was added for clustering within HLA-allele-positive subsets. Repertoires with fewer than 30,000 or more than 120,000 public chains, plus five repertoires with anomalous nucleotide sharing, were excluded from co-occurrence clustering. TCRdb took this table from immuneACCESS and kept in-frame rearrangements with V and J called. Such tables lack part of the clones; where checked against another copy, unresolved V genes explain under half of the gap, and the rest is unexplained. That table supplies the V and J calls and clone size; D and trimming were determined from the DNA. This sample is represented by about 270,000 clones; around two thirds of them were singletons. Under 3% of the sample belongs to the ten largest clones.

A remark on this clone: Its antigen remains unidentified. Base-call qualities are not available, and no considerably larger clone is one nucleotide away.

This receptor was identified in a female donor in good health and CMV-seronegative. The rearranged segments are TRBV7-8 and TRBJ2-3; the D gene is unclear. Input material: PBMCs. The DNA sequence is as follows: TGTGCCAGCAGCACGACCGGGTCTCATACGCAGTATTTT. Translated, this is CASSTTGSHTQYF.